The source of this T cell receptor (beta chain) is a study of T cell clonotyping in hematopoietic cell transplantation. Whole-study results and caveats: At the given depth, recipient repertoires were over 95% de novo clonotypes.

As to this clone: Its antigen remains unknown.

V was clipped by 3 bases and J by 0 bases; unmatched bases: 6. Germline-derived CDR1 and CDR2 are SGHAT and FQNNGV. The CDR3 contains 19 residues. Recipients were bled about 28 days pretransplant and at posttransplant days 30, 100, 180. Produced via immunoSEQ multiplex PCR; TCRdb's table is partial and in-frame only. The sample lists several thousand clones; 87% were seen once. The specimen was PBMCs, collected 100 days after allogeneic stem cell transplant. The rearrangement joins TRBV11-2 to TRBJ2-2; 14 bases fit TRBD2. The source of this sequence is a male patient between 50 and 60 years old who had an allogeneic stem cell transplant from a related donor, so the T cells may come from the graft donor. Some clones in this sample may be carry-over from other donors' samples. The CDR3 loop reads CASSFPGLAGAPNTGELFF. As DNA, the CDR3 is TGTGCCAGCAGCTTCCCGGGACTAGCGGGGGCCCCGAACACCGGGGAGCTGTTTTTT. Based on the CDR3 plus reference TRBV11-2 and TRBJ2-2, the full variable domain is EAGVAQSPRYKIIEKRQSVAFWCNPISGHATLYWYQQILGQGPKLLIQFQNNGVVDDSQLPKDRFSAERLKGVDSTLKIQPAKLEDSAVYLCASSFPGLAGAPNTGELFFGEGSRLTVL.